This T cell receptor beta chain is from a study of T cell responses to AZD1222 COVID-19 vaccine. General observations from the study: Two AZD1222 doses significantly raised spike-specific TCR breadth and depth over controls.

The repertoire was sequenced with immunoSEQ multiplex PCR; TCRdb's copy has only in-frame clones and lacks some. Counted here are tens of thousands of clones, about 91% occurring once; the ten biggest clones make up 25% to 30%. The CDR3 extends over 12 amino acids. Trimming took off 3 bases at V and 7 bases at J, with 9 bases between the two ends. Per the germline V gene, CDR1 is MDHEN and CDR2 is SYDVKM. Notes on this clone: Its antigen remains unknown.

This chain connects TRBV28 to TRBJ1-2; no definite D call. The receptor was derived from an adult who received the AZD1222 COVID-19 vaccine. Sequenced here: peripheral blood, sampled 28 days after the second AZD1222 dose. DNA of the CDR3: TGTGCCAGCAGTTTCCGGTTGAGTGGCTACACCTTC. It encodes CASSFRLSGYTF.